The clone carrying this T cell receptor (beta chain) has ten or more counts. TCRdb re-called the 5' RACE reads through MiXCR, storing one row per CDR3 protein. The data show about 18,000 distinct CDR3 sequences, roughly 19% seen once. This record comes from a study of HIV-infected patients and healthy controls. The CDR3 loop spans 12 amino acids. Germline V gene data show CDR1 as SGHDN and CDR2 as FVKESK. Trimming removed 5 bases at V and 1 base at J, with 5 bases between. The sequenced sample was CD8+ T cells from blood. The chain is built from TRBV14 and TRBJ1-1; no firm D call. The TCR originated in a human donor in good health. CDR3 protein: CASSVTNTEAFF. The CDR3 DNA follows: TGTGCCAGCAGCGTGACGAACACTGAAGCTTTCTTT.